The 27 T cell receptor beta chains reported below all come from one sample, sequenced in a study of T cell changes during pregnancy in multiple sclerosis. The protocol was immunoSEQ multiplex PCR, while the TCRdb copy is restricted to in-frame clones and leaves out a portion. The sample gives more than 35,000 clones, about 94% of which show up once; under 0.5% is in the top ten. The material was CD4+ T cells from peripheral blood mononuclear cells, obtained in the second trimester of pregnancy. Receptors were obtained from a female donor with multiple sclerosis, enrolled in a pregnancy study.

The CDR3 DNA is TGCAGCGTTCGGAGGGGAAAGGAGGGCACTGAAGCTTTCTTT. Its translation is CSVRRGKEGTEAFF. V and J are TRBV29-1 and TRBJ1-1; TRBD1 might be the D (5 bases). CDR1 SQVTM and CDR2 ANQGSEA come from the germline V gene. V was cut by 5 bases and J by 4 bases, with 17 bases left in between. CDR3 length equals 14 residues.

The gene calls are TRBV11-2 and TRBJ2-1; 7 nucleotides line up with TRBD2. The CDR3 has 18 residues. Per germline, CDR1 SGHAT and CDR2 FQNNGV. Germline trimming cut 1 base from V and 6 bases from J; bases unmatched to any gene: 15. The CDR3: CASSLVLGPGLAANEQFF. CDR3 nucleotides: TGTGCCAGCAGCTTAGTACTCGGTCCCGGGCTAGCGGCCAATGAGCAGTTCTTC.

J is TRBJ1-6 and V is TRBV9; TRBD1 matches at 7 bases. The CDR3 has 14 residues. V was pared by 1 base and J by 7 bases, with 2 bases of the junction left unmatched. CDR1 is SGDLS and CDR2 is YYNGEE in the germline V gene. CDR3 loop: CASSVQGGNSPLHF. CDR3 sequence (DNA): TGTGCCAGCAGCGTACAGGGGGGCAATTCACCCCTCCACTTT.

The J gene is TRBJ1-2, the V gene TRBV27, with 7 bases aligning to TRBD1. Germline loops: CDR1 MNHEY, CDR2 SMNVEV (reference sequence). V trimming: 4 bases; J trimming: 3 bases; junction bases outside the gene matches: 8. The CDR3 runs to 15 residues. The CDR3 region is CASSSTRTGDYGYTF. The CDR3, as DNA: TGTGCCAGCAGTTCCACTCGGACAGGCGACTATGGCTACACCTTC.

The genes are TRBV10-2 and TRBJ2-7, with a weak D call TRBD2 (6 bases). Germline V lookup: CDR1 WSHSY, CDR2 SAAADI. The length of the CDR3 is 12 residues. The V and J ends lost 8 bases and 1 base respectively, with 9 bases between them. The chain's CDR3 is CASRDLSYEQYF. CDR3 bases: TGCGCCAGCCGGGACTTGTCCTACGAGCAGTACTTC.

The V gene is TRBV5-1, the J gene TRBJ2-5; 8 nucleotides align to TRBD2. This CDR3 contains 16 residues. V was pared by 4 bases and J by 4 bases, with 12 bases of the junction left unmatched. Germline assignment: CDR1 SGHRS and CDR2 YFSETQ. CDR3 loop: CASSPTGAGGLETQYF. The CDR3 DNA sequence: TGCGCCAGCAGCCCCACCGGGGCGGGGGGATTAGAGACCCAGTACTTC.

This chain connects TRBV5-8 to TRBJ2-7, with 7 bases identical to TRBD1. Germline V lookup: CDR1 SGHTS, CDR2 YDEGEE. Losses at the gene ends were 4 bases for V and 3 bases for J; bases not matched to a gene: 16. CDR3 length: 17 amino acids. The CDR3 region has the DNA TGTGCCAGCAGCCCTTCCGCAGGGGGTCCGAGGGTCTACGAGCAGTACTTC. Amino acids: CASSPSAGGPRVYEQYF.

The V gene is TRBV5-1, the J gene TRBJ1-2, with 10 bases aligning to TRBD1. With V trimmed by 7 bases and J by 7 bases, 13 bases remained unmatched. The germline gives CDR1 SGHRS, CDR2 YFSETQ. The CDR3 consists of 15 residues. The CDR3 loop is CASGTGTGERRGYTF. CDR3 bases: TGCGCCAGCGGGACTGGGACAGGGGAAAGGCGTGGCTACACCTTC.

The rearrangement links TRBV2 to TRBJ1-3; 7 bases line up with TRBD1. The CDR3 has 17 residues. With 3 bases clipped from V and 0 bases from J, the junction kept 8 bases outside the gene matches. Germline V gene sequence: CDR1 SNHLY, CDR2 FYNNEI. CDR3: CASSERASGGSGNTIYF. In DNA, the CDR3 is TGTGCCAGCAGTGAGCGGGCCTCAGGGGGCTCTGGAAACACCATATATTTT.

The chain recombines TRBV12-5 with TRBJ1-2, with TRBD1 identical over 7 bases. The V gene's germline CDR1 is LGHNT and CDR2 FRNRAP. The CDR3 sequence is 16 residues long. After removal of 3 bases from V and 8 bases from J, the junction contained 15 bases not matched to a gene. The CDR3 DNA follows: TGTGCTAGTGGTTTACCGGGACAGCGACCTTCTTGGGGCTACACCTTC. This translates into CASGLPGQRPSWGYTF.

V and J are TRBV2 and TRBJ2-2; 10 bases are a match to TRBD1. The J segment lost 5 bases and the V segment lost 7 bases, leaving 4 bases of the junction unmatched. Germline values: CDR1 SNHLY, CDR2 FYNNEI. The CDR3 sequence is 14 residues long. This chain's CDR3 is CASKVGQGTGELFF. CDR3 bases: TGTGCCAGCAAGGTGGGACAGGGGACCGGGGAGCTGTTTTTT. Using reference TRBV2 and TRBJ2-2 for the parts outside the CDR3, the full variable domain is EPEVTQTPSHQVTQMGQEVILRCVPISNHLYFYWYRQILGQKVEFLVSFYNNEISEKSEIFDDQFSVERPDGSNFTLKIRSTKLEDSAMYFCASKVGQGTGELFFGEGSRLTVL.

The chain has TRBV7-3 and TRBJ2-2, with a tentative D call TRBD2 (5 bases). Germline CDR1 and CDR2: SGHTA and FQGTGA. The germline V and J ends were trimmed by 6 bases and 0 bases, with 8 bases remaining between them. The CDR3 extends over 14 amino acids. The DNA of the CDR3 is TGTGCCAGCAGACTACTAGCGAACACCGGGGAGCTGTTTTTT. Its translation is CASRLLANTGELFF.

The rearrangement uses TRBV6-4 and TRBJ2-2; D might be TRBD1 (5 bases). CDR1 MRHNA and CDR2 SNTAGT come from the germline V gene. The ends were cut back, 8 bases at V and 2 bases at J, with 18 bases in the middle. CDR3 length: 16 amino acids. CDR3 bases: TGTGCCAGCCCCCCGTGTTCAGGGCGCAACACCGGGGAGCTGTTTTTT. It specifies CASPPCSGRNTGELFF.

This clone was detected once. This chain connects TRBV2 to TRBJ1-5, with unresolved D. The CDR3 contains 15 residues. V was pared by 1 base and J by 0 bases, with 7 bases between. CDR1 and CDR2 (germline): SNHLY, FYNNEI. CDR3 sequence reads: CASSEGRGSNQPQHF. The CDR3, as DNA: TGTGCCAGCAGTGAAGGGCGGGGTAGCAATCAGCCCCAGCATTTT.

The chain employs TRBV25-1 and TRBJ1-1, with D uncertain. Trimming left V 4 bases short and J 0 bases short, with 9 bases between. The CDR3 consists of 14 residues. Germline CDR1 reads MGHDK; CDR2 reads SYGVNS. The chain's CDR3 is CASSGPGMNTEAFF. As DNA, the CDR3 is TGTGCCAGCAGTGGACCCGGGATGAACACTGAAGCTTTCTTT. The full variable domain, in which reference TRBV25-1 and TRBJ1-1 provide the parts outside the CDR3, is EADIYQTPRYLVIGTGKKITLECSQTMGHDKMYWYQQDPGMELHLIHYSYGVNSTEKGDLSSESTVSRIRTEHFPLTLESARPSHTSQYLCASSGPGMNTEAFFGQGTRLTVV.

The CDR3 loop reads CASSESGGSGRNTGELFF. In DNA, the CDR3 is TGCGCCAGCAGTGAGTCGGGGGGGAGCGGGCGAAACACCGGGGAGCTGTTTTTT. This sequence joins TRBV10-2 and TRBJ2-2, with 7 bases lining up with TRBD2. CDR1 WSHSY and CDR2 SAAADI come from the germline V gene. V dropped 0 bases and J dropped 2; count of bases not matched to a gene: 9. The length of the CDR3 is 18 residues.

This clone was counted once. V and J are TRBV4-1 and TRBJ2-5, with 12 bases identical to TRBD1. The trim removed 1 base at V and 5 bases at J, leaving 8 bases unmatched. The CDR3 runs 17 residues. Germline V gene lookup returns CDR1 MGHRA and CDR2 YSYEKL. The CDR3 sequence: CASSQAPGTGGQETQYF. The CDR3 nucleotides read TGCGCCAGCAGCCAAGCCCCCGGGACAGGGGGCCAGGAGACCCAGTACTTC.

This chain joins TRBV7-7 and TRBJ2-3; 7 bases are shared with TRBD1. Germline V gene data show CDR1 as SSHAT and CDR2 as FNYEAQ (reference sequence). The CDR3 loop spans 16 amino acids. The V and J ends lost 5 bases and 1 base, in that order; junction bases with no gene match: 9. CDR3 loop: CASSRLTGWGTDTQYF. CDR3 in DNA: TGTGCCAGCAGCCGATTGACAGGGTGGGGCACAGATACGCAGTATTTT.

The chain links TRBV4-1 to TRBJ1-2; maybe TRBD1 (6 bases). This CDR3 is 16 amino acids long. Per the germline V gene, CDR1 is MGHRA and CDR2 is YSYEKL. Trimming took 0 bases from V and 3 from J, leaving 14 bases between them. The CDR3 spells CASSQDPSTGDYGYTF. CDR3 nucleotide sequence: TGCGCCAGCAGCCAAGATCCCTCGACAGGAGACTATGGCTACACCTTC.

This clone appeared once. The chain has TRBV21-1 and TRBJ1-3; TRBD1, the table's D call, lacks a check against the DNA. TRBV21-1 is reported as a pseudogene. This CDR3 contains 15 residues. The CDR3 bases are TGTGCCAGCAGCAAGAGACAGGGAGTAGGAAACACCATATATTTT. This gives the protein CASSKRQGVGNTIYF.

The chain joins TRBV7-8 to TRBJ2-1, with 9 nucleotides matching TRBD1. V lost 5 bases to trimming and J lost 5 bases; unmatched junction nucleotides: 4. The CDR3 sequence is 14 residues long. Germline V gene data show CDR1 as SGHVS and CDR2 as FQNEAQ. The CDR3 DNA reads TGTGCCAGCAGCCCCCGGACAGGGGACAATGAGCAGTTCTTC. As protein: CASSPRTGDNEQFF. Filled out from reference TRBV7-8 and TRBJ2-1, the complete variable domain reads GAGVSQSPRYKVAKRGQDVALRCDPISGHVSLFWYQQALGQGPEFLTYFQNEAQLDKSGLPSDRFFAERPEGSVSTLKIQRTQQEDSAVYLCASSPRTGDNEQFFGPGTRLTVL.

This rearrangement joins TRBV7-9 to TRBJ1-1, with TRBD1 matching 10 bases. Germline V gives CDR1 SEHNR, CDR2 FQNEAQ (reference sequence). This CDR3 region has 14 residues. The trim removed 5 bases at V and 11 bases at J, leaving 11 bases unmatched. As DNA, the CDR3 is TGTGCCAGCAGCCCACAAGCTTCGGGACAGGGGGCTTTCTTT. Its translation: CASSPQASGQGAFF.

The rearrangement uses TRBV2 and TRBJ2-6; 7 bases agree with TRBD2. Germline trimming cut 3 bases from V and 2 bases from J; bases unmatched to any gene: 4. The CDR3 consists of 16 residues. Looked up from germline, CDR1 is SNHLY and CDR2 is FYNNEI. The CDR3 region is CASSDRTSAGANVLTF. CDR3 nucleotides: TGTGCCAGCAGTGACCGAACTAGCGCTGGGGCCAACGTCCTGACTTTC. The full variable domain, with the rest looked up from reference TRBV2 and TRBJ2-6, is EPEVTQTPSHQVTQMGQEVILRCVPISNHLYFYWYRQILGQKVEFLVSFYNNEISEKSEIFDDQFSVERPDGSNFTLKIRSTKLEDSAMYFCASSDRTSAGANVLTFGAGSRLTVL.

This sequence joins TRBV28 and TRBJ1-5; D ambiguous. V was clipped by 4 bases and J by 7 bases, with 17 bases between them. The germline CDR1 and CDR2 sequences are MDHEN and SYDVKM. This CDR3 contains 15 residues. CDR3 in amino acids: CASSWLPAGGQPQHF. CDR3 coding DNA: TGTGCCAGCAGTTGGCTTCCGGCCGGAGGGCAGCCCCAGCATTTT.

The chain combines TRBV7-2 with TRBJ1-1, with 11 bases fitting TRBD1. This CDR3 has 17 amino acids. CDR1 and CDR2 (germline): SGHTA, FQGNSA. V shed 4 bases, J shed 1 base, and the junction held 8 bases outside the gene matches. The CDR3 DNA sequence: TGTGCCAGCAGCTCACCCGGGACAGGGGGTTGGAACACTGAAGCTTTCTTT. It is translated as CASSSPGTGGWNTEAFF.

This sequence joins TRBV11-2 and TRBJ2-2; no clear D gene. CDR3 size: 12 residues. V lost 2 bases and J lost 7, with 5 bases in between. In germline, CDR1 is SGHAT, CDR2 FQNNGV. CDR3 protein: CASSLISGELFF. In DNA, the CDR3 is TGTGCCAGCAGCTTAATTAGCGGGGAGCTGTTTTTT.

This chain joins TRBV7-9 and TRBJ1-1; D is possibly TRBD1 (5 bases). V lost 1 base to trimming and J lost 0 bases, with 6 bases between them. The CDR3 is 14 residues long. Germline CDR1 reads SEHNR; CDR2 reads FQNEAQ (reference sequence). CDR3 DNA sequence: TGTGCCAGCAGCTTAGGGGGCATGAACACTGAAGCTTTCTTT. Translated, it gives CASSLGGMNTEAFF.